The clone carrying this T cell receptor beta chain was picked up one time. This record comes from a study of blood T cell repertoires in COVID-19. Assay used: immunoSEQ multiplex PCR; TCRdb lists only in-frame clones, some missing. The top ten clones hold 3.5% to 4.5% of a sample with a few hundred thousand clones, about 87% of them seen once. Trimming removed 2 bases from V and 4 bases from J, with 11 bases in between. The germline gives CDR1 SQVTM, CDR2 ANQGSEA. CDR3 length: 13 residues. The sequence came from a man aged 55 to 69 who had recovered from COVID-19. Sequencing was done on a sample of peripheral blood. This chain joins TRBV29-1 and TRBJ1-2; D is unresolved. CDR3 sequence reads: CSVEPGLSYGYTF. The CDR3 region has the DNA TGCAGCGTTGAACCCGGACTAAGCTATGGCTACACCTTC.